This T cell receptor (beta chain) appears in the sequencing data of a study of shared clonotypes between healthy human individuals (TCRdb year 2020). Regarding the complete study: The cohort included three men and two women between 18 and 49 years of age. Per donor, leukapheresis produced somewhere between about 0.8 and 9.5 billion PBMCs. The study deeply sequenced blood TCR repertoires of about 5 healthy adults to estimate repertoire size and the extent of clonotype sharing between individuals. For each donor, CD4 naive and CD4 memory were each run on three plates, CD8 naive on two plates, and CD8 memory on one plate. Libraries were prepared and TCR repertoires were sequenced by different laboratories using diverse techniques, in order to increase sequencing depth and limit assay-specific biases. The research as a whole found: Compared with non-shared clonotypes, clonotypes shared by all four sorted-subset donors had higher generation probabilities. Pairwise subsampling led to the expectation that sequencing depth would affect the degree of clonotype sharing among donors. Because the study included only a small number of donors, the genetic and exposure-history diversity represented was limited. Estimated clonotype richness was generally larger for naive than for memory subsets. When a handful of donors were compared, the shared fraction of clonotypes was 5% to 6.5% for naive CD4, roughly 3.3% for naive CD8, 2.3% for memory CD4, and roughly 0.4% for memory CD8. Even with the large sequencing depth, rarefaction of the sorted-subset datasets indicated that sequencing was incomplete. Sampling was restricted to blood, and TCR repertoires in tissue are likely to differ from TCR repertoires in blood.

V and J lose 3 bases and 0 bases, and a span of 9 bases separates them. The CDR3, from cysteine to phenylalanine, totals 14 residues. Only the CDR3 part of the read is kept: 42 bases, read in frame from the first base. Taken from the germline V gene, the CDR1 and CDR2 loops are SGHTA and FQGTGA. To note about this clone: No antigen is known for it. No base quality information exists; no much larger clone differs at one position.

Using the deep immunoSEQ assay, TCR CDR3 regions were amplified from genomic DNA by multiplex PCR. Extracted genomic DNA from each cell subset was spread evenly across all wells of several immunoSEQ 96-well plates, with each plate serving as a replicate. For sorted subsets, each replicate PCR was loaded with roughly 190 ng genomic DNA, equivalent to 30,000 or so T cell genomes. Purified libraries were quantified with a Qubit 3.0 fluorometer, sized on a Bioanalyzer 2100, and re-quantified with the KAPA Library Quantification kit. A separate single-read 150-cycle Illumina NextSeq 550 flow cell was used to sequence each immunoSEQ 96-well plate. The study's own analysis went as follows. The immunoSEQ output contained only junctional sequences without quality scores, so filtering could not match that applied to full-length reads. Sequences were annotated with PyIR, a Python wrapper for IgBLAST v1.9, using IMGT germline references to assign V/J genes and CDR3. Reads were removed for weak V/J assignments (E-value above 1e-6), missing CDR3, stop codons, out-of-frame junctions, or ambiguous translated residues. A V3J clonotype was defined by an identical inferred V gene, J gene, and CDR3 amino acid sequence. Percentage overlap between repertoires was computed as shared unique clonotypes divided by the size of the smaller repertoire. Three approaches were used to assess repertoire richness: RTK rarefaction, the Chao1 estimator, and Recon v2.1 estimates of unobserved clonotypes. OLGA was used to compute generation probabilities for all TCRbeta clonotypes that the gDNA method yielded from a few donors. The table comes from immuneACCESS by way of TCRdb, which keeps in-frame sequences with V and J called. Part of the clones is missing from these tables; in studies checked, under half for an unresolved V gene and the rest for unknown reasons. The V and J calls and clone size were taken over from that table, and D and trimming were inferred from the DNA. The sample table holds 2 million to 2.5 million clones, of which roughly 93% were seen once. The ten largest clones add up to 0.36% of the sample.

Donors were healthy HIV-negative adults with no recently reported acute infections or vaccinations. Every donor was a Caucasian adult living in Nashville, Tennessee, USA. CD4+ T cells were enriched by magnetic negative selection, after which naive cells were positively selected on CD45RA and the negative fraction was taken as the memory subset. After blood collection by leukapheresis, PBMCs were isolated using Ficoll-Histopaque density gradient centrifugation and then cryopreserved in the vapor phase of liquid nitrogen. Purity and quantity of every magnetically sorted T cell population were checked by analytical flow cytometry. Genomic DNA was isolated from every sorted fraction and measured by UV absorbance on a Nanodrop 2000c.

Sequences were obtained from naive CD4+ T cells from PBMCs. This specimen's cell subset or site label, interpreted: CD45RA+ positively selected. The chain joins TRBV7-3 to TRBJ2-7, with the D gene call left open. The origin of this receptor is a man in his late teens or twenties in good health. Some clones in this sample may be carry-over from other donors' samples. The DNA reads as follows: TGTGCCAGCAGCTTCACGGCGGTCTCCTACGAGCAGTACTTC. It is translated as CASSFTAVSYEQYF.